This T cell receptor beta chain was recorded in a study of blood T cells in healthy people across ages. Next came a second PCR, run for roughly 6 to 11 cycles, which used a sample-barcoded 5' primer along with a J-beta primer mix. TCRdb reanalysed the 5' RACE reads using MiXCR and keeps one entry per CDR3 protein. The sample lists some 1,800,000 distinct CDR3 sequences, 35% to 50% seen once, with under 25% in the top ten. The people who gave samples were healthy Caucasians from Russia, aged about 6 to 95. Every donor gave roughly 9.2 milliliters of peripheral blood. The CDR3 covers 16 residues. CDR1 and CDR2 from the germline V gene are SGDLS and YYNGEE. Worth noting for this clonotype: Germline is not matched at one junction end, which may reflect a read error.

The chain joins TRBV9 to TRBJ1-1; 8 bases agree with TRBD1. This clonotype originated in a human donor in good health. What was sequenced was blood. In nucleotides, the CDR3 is TGTGCCAGCAACGTATTGGCCGACGCAGGGACAGGAGAAGCTTTCTTT. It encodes CASNVLADAGTGEAFF.